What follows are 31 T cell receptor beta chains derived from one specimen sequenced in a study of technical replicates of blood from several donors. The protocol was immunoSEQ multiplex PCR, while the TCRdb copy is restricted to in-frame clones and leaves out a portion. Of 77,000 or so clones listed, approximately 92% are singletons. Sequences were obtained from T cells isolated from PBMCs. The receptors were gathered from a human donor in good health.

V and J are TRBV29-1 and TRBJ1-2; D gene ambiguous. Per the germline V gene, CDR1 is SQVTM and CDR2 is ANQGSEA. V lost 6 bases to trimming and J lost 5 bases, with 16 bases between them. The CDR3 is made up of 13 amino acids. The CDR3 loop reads CSVPTYTSYGYTF. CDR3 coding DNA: TGCAGCGTACCGACATATACTAGTTATGGCTACACCTTC.

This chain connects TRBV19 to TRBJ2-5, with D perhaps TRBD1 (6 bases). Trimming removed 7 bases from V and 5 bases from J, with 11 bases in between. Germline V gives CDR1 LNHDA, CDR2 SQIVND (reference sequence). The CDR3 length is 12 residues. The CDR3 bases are TGTGCCAGTAACAGGGCAGGGGAGACCCAGTACTTC. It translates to CASNRAGETQYF.

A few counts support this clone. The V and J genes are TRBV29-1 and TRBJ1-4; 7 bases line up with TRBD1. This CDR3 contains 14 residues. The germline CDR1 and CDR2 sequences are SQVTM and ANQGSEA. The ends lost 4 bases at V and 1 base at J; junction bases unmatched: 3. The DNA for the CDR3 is TGCAGCGTTGGGAGGGACAGAACTAATGAAAAACTGTTTTTT. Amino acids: CSVGRDRTNEKLFF.

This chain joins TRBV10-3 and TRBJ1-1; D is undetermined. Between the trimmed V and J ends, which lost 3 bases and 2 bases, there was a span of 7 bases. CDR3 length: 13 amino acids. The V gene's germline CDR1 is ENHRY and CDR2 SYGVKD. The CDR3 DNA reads TGTGCCATCAGTGAACTTTCTAACACTGAAGCTTTCTTT. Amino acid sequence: CAISELSNTEAFF.

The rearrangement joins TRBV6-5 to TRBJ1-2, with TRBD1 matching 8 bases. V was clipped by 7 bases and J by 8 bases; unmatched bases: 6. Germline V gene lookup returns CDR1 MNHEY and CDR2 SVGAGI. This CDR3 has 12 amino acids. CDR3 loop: CASISGGGGYTF. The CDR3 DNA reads TGTGCCAGCATTTCAGGGGGCGGGGGCTACACCTTC.

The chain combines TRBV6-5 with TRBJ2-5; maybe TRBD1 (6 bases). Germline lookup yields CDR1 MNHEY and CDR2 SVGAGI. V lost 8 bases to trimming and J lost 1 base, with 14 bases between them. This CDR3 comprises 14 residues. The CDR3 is CASSTQGSQETQYF. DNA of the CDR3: TGTGCCAGCTCAACACAGGGCTCCCAAGAGACCCAGTACTTC.

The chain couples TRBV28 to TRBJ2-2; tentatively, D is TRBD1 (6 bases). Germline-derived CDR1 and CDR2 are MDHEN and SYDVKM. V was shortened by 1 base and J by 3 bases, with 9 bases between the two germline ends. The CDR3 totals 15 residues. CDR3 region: CASSLSDRHTGELFF. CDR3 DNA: TGTGCCAGCAGTTTATCAGACAGGCACACCGGGGAGCTGTTTTTT.

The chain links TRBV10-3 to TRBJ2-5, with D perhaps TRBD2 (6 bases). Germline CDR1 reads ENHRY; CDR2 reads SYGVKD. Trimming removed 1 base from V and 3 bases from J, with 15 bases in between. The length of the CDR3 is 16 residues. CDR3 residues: CAISELGSGREETQYF. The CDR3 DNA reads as TGTGCCATCAGTGAGTTGGGTAGCGGACGGGAAGAGACCCAGTACTTC.

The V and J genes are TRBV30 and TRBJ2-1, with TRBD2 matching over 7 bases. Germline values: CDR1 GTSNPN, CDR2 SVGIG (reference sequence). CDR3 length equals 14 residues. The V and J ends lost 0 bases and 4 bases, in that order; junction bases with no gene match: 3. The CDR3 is CAWSVGLRYNEQFF. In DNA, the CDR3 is TGTGCCTGGAGTGTGGGACTACGTTACAATGAGCAGTTCTTC.

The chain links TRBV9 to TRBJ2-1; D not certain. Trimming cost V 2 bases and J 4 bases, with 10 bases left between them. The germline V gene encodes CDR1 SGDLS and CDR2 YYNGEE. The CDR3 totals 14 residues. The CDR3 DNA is TGTGCCAGCAGCGTTTCTAGGTCTTACAATGAGCAGTTCTTC. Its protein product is CASSVSRSYNEQFF.

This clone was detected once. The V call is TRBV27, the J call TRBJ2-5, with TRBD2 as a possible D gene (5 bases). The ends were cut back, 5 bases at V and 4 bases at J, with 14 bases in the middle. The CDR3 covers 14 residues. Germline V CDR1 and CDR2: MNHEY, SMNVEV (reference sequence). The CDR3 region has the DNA TGTGCCAGCAGTATCACCGTAGAGGGAGAGACCCAGTACTTC. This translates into CASSITVEGETQYF.

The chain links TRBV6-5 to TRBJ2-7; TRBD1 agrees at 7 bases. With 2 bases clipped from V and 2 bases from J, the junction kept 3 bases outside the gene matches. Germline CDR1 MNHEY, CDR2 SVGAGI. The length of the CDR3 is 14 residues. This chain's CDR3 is CASSYVGQTYEQYF. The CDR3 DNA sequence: TGTGCCAGCAGTTACGTGGGACAGACCTACGAGCAGTACTTC.

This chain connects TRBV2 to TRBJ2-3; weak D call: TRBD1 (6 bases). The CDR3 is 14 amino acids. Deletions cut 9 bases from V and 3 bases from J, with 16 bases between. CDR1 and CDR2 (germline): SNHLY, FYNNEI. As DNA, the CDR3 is TGTGCCAGATTGAGTAGAGGGGGAACAGATACGCAGTATTTT. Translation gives CARLSRGGTDTQYF.

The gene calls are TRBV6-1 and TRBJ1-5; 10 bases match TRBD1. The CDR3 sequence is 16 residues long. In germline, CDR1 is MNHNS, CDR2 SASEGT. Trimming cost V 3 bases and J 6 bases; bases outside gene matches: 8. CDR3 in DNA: TGTGCCAGCAGTGAGGGCGACAGGGGGCCTGGTCAGCCCCAGCATTTT. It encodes CASSEGDRGPGQPQHF.

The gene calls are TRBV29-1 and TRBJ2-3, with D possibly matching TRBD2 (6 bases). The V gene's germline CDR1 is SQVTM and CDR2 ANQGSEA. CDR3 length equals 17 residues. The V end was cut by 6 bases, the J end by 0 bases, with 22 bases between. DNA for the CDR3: TGCAGCGTCGGAGGGGATGGACATTCAAGGAGCACAGATACGCAGTATTTT. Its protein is CSVGGDGHSRSTDTQYF.

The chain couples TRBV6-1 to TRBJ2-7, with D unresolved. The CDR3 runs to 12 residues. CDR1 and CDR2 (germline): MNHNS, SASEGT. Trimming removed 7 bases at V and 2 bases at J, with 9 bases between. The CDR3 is CASNWQAYEQYF. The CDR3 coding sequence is TGTGCCAGCAATTGGCAAGCCTACGAGCAGTACTTC.

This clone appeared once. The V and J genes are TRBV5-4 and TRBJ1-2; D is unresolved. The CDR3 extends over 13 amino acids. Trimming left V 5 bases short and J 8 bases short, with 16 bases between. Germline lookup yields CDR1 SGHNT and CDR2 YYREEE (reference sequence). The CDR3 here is CASRDSSPYGYTF. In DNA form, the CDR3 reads TGTGCCAGCAGGGACTCTAGTCCTTACGGCTACACCTTC. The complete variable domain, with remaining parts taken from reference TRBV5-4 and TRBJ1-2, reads ETGVTQSPTHLIKTRGQQVTLRCSSQSGHNTVSWYQQALGQGPQFIFQYYREEENGRGNFPPRFSGLQFPNYSSELNVNALELDDSALYLCASRDSSPYGYTFGSGTRLTVV.

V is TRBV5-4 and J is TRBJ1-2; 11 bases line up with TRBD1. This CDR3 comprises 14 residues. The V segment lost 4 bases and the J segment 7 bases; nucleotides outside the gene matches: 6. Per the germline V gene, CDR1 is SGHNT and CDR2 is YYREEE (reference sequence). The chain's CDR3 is CASSVGQGALGYTF. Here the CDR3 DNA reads TGTGCCAGCAGCGTCGGACAGGGGGCGCTTGGCTACACCTTC.

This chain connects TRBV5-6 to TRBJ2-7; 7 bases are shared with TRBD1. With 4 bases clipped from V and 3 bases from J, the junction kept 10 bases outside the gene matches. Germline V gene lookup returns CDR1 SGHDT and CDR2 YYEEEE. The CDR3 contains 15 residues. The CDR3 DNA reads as TGTGCCAGCAGCAGACAGGGACATGAAGACTACGAGCAGTACTTC. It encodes CASSRQGHEDYEQYF. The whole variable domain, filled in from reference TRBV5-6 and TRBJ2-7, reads DAGVTQSPTHLIKTRGQQVTLRCSPKSGHDTVSWYQQALGQGPQFIFQYYEEEERQRGNFPDRFSGHQFPNYSSELNVNALLLGDSALYLCASSRQGHEDYEQYFGPGTRLTVT.

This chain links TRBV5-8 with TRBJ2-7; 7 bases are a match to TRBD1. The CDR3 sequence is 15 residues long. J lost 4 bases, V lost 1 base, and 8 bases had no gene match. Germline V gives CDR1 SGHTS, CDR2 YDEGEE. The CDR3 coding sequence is TGTGCCAGCAGCTTGAGGTACAGGGGAAAGTACGAGCAGTACTTC. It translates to CASSLRYRGKYEQYF.

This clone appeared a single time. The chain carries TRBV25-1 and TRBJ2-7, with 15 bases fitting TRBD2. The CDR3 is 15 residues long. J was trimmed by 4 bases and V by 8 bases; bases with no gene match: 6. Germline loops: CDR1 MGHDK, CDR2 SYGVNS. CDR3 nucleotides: TGTGCCAGCGGGGGACTAGCGGGGGGCTTTTACGAGCAGTACTTC. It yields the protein CASGGLAGGFYEQYF.

CDR3 DNA sequence: TGTGCCTGGAATAGGGGACAGCTGAACTATGGCTACACCTTC. This encodes CAWNRGQLNYGYTF. The J gene is TRBJ1-2, the V gene TRBV30, with 7 bases that match TRBD1. Germline assignment: CDR1 GTSNPN and CDR2 SVGIG (reference sequence). Trimming removed 4 bases from V and 2 bases from J; junction bases left unmatched: 7. The CDR3 consists of 14 residues.

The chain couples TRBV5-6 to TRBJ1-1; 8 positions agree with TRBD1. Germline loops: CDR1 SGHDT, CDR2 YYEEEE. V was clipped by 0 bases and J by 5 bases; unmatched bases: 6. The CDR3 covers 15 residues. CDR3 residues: CASSLDGQGRTEAFF. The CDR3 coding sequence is TGTGCCAGCAGCTTGGACGGACAGGGAAGAACTGAAGCTTTCTTT.

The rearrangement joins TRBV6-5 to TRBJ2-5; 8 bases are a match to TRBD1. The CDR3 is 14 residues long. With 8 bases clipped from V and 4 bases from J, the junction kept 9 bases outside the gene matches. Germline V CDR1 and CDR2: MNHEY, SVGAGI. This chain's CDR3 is CASSRTGMGETQYF. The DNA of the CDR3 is TGTGCCAGCTCCCGGACAGGGATGGGAGAGACCCAGTACTTC.

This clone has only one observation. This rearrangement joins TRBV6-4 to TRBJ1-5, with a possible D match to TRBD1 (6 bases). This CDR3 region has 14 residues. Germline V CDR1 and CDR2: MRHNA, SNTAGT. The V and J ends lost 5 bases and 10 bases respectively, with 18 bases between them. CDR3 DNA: TGTGCCAGCAGTCCAGGGGCAGGGTTATATCCCCAGCATTTT. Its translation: CASSPGAGLYPQHF.

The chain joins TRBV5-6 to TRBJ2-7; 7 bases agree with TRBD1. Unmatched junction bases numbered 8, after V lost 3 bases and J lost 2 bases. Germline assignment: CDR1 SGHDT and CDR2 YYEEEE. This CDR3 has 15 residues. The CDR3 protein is CASSSGQRLTYEQYF. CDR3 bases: TGTGCCAGCAGCTCGGGACAGCGTTTAACCTACGAGCAGTACTTC.

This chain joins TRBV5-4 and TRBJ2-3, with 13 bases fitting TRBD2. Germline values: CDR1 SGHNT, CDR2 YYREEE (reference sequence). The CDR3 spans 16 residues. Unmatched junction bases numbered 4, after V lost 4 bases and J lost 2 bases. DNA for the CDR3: TGTGCCAGCAGCGCGGGACTAGCGGGGCTCACAGATACGCAGTATTTT. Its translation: CASSAGLAGLTDTQYF.

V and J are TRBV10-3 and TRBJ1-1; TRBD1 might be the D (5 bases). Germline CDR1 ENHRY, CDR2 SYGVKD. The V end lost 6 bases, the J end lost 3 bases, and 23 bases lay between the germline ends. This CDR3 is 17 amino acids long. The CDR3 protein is CAIRSLRDSSKYTEAFF. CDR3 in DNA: TGTGCCATCAGGAGCCTCCGGGACTCAAGCAAGTACACTGAAGCTTTCTTT.

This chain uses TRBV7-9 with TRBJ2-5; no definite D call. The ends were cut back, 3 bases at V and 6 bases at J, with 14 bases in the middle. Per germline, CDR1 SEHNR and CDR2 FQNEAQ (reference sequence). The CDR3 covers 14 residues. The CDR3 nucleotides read TGTGCCAGCAGCTTTCTGATGGCAGTGCAGACCCAGTACTTC. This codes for CASSFLMAVQTQYF.

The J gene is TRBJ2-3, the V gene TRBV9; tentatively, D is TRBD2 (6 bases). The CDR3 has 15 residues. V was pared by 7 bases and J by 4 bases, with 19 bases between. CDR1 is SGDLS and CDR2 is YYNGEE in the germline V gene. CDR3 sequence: CASSIGGLSADTQYF. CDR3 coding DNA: TGTGCCAGCTCCATCGGGGGACTCTCCGCAGATACGCAGTATTTT.

Here the CDR3 reads CASRSRLSREQYF. For the CDR3, the DNA is TGTGCCAGCAGGTCACGTCTGAGCCGGGAGCAGTACTTC. This chain uses TRBV5-6 with TRBJ2-7; D remains unclear. V dropped 5 bases and J dropped 7 bases, with 16 bases sitting between them. CDR1 is SGHDT, CDR2 YYEEEE, per germline. There are 13 residues in the CDR3.